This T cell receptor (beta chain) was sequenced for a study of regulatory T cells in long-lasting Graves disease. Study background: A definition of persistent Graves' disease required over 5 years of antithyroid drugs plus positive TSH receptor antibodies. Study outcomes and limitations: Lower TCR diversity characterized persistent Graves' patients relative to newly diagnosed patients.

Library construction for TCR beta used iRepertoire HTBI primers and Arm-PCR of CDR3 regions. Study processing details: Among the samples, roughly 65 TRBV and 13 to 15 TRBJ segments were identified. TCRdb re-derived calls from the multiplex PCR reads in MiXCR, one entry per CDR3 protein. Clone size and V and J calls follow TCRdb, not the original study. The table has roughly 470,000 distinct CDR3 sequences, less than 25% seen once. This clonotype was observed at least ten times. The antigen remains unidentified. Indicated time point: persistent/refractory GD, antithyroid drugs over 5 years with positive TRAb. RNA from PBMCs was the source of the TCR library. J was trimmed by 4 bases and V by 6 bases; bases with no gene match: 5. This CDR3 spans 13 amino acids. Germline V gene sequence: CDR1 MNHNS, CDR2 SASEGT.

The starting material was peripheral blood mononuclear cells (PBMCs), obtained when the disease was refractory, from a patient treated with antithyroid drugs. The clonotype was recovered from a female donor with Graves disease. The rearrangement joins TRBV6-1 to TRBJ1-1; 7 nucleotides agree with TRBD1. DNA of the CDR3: TGTGCCAGCAGGAGGACAGGAACCACTGAAGCTTTCTTT. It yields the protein CASRRTGTTEAFF.